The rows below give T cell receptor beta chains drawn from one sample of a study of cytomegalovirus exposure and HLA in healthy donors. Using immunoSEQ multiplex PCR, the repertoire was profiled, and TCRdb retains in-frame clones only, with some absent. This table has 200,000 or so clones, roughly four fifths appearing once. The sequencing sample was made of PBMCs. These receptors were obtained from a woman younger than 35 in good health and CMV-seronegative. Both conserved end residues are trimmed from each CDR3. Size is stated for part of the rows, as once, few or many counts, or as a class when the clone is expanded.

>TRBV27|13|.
ASRPLAGRTYEQY
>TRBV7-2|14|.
ASSLVVRAREETQY
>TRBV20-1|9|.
SAKNRDTQY
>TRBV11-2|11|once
ASSYPSGYGYT
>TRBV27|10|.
ASTSSSGGRY
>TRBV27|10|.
ASTDRGGEQY
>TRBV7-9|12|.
ASSPSTDRRGYT
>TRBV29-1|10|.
SVESSYNEQF
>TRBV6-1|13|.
ASSGILAGTGELF
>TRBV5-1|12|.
ASSLAGGVETQY
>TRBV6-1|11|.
ASSERVRGISA
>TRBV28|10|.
ASRVGDTEAF
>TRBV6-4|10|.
ASSGGAGEQY
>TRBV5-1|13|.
ASRHGQHYNSPLH
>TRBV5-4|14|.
ASSLRDREVGNTIY
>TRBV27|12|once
ASSSKGKLAEQF
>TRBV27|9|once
ASTGFGELF
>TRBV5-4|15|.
ASSSGQGAWYQETQY
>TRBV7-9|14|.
ASSRSGGRWGETQY
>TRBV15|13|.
ATSRGQGATYEQY
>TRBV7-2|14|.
ASSSPGAGGTDTQY
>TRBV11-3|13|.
ASSVGQAVNTEAF